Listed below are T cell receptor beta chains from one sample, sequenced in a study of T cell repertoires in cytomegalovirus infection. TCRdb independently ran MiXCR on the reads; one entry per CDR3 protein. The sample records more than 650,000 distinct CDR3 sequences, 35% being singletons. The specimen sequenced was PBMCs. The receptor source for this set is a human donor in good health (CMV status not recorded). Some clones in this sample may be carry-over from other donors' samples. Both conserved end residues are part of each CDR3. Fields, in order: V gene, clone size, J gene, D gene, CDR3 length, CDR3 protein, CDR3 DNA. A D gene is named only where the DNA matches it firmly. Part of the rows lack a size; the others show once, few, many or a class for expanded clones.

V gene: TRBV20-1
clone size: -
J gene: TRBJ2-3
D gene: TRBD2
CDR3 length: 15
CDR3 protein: CSASSGTSAFDTQYF
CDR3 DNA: TGCAGTGCAAGCAGCGGGACTAGTGCTTTTGATACGCAGTATTTT

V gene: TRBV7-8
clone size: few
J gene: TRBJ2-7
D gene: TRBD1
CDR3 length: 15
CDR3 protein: CASSPSPLSGGEQYF
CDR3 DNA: TGTGCCAGCAGCCCTTCTCCTTTGTCAGGGGGCGAGCAGTACTTC

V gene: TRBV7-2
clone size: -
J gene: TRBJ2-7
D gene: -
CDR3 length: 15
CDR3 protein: CASSPGQLGGTKQYF
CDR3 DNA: TGTGCCAGCAGCCCCGGACAGCTTGGGGGGACGAAGCAGTACTTC

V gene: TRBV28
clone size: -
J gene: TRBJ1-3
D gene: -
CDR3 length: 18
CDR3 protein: CASSRPRTAGARGNTIYF
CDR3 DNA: TGTGCCAGCAGTCGACCCCGAACCGCGGGGGCTCGAGGAAACACCATATATTTT

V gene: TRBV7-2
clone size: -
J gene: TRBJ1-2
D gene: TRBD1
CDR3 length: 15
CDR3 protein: CVSSSGTGGGGGYTF
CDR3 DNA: TGTGTCAGCAGCTCCGGGACAGGGGGCGGTGGTGGCTACACCTTC

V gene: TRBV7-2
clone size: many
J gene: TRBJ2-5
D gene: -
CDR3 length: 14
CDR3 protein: CASSLNGIQETQYF
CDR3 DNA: TGTGCCAGCAGCTTAAACGGAATCCAAGAGACCCAGTACTTC

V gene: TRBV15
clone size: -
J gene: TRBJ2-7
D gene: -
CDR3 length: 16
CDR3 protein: CATSRDKGPGTYEQYF
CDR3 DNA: TGTGCCACCAGCAGAGACAAAGGCCCAGGAACCTACGAGCAGTACTTC

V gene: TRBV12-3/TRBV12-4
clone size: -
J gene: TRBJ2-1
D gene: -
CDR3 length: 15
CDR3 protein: CASSFLSGDYNEQFF
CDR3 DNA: TGTGCCAGCAGTTTTCTTAGCGGAGACTACAATGAGCAGTTCTTC

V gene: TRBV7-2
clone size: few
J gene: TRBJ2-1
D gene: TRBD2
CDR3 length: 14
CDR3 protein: CASSLTSAHNEQFF
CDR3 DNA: TGTGCCAGCAGCCTGACTAGCGCTCACAATGAGCAGTTCTTC

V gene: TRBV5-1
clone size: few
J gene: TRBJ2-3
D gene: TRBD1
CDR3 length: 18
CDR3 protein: CASSYETAGTGSTDTQYF
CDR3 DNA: TGCGCCAGCAGCTACGAAACGGCCGGGACAGGGAGCACAGATACGCAGTATTTT

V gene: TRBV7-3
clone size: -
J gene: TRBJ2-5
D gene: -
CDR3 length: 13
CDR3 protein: CSSSVGGQETQYF
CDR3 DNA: TGTTCCAGCAGCGTAGGGGGTCAAGAGACCCAGTACTTC

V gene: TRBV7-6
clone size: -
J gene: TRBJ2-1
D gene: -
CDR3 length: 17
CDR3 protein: CASTSWAGSTSYNEQFF
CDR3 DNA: TGTGCCAGCACCTCATGGGCGGGGTCGACCTCCTACAATGAGCAGTTCTTC

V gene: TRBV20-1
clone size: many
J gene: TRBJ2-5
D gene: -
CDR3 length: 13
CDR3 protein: CSAARQTDYRQYF
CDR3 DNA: TGCAGTGCTGCCCGACAGACTGATTACCGCCAGTACTTC

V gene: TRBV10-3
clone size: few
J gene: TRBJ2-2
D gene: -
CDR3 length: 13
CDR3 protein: CAIGAGPTGELFF
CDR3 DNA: TGTGCCATCGGCGCGGGGCCCACCGGGGAGCTGTTTTTT

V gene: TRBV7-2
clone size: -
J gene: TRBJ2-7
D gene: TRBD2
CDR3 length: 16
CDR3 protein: CASRIRGLAGSYEQYF
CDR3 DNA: TGTGCCAGCAGAATAAGAGGGCTAGCGGGGAGTTACGAGCAGTACTTC

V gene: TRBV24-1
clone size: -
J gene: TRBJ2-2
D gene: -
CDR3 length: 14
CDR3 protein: CATSRGSHTGELFF
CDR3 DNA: TGTGCCACCAGCCGGGGGTCCCACACCGGGGAGCTGTTTTTT

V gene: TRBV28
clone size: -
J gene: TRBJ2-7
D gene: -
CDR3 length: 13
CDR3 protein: CASSHTTVYEQYF
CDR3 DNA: TGTGCCAGCAGCCACACCACCGTCTACGAGCAGTACTTC

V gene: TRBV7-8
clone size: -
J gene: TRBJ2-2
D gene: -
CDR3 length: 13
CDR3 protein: CASSGKLAGELFF
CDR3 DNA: TGTGCCAGCAGCGGAAAGTTGGCCGGGGAGCTGTTTTTT